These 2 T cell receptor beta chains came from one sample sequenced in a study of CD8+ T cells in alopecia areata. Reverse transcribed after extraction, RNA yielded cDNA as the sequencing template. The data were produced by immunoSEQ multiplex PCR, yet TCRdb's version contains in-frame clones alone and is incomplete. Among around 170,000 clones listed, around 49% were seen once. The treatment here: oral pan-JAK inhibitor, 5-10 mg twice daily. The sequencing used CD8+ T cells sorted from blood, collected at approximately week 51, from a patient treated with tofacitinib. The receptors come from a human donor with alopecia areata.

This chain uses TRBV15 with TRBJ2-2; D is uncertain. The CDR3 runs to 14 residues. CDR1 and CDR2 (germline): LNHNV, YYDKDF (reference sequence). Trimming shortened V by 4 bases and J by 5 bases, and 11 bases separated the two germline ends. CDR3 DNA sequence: TGTGCCACCAGCATTACCCTCATGACCGGGGAGCTGTTTTTT. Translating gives CATSITLMTGELFF.

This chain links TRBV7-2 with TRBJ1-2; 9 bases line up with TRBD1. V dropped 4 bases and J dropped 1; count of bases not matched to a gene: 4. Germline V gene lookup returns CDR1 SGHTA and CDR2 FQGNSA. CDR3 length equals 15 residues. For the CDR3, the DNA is TGTGCCAGCAGCTCCCCGGGACAGGGTAACTATGGCTACACCTTC. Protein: CASSSPGQGNYGYTF. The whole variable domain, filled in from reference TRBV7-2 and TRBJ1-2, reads GAGVSQSPSNKVTEKGKDVELRCDPISGHTALYWYRQSLGQGLEFLIYFQGNSAPDKSGLPSDRFSAERTGGSVSTLTIQRTQQEDSAVYLCASSSPGQGNYGYTFGSGTRLTVV.